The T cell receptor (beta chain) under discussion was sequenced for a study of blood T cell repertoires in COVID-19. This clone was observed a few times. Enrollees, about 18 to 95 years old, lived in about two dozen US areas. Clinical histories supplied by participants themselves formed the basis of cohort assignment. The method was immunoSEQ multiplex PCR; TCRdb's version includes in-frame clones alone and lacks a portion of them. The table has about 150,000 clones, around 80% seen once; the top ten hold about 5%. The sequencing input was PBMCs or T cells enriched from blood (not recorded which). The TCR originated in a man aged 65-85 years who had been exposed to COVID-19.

The chain's CDR3 is CASSSLGREQYF. CDR3 DNA sequence: TGTGCCAGCAGTTCCCTGGGGAGGGAGCAGTACTTC. The genes are TRBV28 and TRBJ2-7; possibly TRBD2 for D (6 bases). The CDR3 has 12 amino acids. CDR1 MDHEN and CDR2 SYDVKM come from the germline V gene. The ends were cut back, 4 bases at V and 7 bases at J, with 11 bases in the middle.